This record concerns one T cell receptor beta chain sequence. Its antigen has not been determined. Within one base of it there is no much larger clone, and no base qualities were kept. These data originate in a study of blood T cell repertoires in COVID-19 (TCRdb year 2020). In terms of the full investigation: Samples from collaborators originated in the United States, Italy and Spain and spanned both the acute and convalescent phases of COVID-19. The prospective study material was composed of cDNA or gDNA derived from T cells, B-cell-depleted T cells, or PBMCs. Subjects who had been exposed to COVID-19, were actively infected with it, or had recovered from it provided the deeply sampled blood TCRbeta repertoires that made up the dataset. A freely available public database, intended as a resource for researchers studying the immune response to SARS-CoV-2, is where the repertoires were released. Samples came from the ongoing ImmuneRACE study (first 160 participants) plus 1,254 subjects from 6 global collaborators. Sample metadata almost always included a de-identified subject ID, COVID-19 status, age in years and sex. Where available, HLA class I and class II types were obtained from metadata supplied by the sample provider rather than from assay-based typing.

TCRbeta CDR3 regions were amplified from genomic DNA by means of the immunoSEQ Assay, a bias-controlled multiplex PCR. The authors' pipeline ran thus. Within the assay, amplification of reference gene primers was used to estimate how many nucleated cells each sample contained. To quantify the absolute abundance of each unique TCRbeta CDR3 rearrangement, sequence reads were collapsed and filtered. For each sample, productive Simpson clonality was calculated by taking the square root of Simpson's diversity index across productive rearrangements. Here the immuneACCESS table is served through TCRdb, limited to in-frame sequences with V and J called. Missing clones are a known gap in these copies; in checked studies unresolved V genes cover under half, and the rest lacks a known reason. V and J calls and clone size are copied from that table; D and trimming were computed from the DNA. Here the sample has fewer than 70,000 clones; 80% to 90% occur a single time. The ten largest make up 1.4% of the sample.

The germline V gene provides CDR1 ENHRY and CDR2 SYGVKD. Counted from cysteine to phenylalanine, this CDR3 has 16 amino acids. The CDR3 DNA has 48 bases and is translated from base 1. The trim is 0 bases for V and 3 bases for J, with a gap of 12 bases between the germline ends. Each collaborating institution followed its own protocols to collect whole blood in K2EDTA tubes. For TCRbeta analysis, collaborator samples were shipped as frozen whole blood, as isolated PBMCs, or as DNA extracted from either sample type. The full study reports these points: The amount of clinical and demographic metadata varied by source and participant and was provided uncurated.

The TCR comes from a woman in her fifties or sixties with acute or convalescent COVID-19. The chain employs TRBV10-3 and TRBJ2-1, with TRBD2 tentatively as D gene (6 bases match). Sample: peripheral blood. The nucleotides are TGTGCCATCAGTGAGTCAGGAGGGTATGACTACAATGAGCAGTTCTTC. The encoded protein is CAISESGGYDYNEQFF.